This record concerns one T cell receptor (beta chain) sequence. Its antigen is undetermined. V lost 0 bases and J lost 4, with 18 bases in between. The germline V gene encodes CDR1 LNHDA and CDR2 SQIVND (reference sequence). This CDR3 is built from 17 residues. Sequencing used immunoSEQ multiplex PCR; TCRdb keeps in-frame clones, though not all of them. The sample holds approximately 150,000 clones, over 85% seen once. The sample belongs to a study of T cell responses to AZD1222 COVID-19 vaccine. General study findings and limits: At 160-218 and 743-854, vaccine-associated CD4 TCRs were dominant, and they spanned spike. Repertoire sampling was restricted to post-peak T cell response timepoints. Clonal diversity was possibly underestimated; the donors were predominantly white British and more often female.

V is TRBV19 and J is TRBJ1-2; D is perhaps TRBD1 (5 bases). The sequence derives from an adult in good health. This material consisted of peripheral blood, taken on day 0 of AZD1222 vaccination. CDR3 nucleotide sequence: TGTGCCAGTAGTATAGACGCCGTGTCAGGGCAGATCTATGGCTACACCTTC. Protein product: CASSIDAVSGQIYGYTF.